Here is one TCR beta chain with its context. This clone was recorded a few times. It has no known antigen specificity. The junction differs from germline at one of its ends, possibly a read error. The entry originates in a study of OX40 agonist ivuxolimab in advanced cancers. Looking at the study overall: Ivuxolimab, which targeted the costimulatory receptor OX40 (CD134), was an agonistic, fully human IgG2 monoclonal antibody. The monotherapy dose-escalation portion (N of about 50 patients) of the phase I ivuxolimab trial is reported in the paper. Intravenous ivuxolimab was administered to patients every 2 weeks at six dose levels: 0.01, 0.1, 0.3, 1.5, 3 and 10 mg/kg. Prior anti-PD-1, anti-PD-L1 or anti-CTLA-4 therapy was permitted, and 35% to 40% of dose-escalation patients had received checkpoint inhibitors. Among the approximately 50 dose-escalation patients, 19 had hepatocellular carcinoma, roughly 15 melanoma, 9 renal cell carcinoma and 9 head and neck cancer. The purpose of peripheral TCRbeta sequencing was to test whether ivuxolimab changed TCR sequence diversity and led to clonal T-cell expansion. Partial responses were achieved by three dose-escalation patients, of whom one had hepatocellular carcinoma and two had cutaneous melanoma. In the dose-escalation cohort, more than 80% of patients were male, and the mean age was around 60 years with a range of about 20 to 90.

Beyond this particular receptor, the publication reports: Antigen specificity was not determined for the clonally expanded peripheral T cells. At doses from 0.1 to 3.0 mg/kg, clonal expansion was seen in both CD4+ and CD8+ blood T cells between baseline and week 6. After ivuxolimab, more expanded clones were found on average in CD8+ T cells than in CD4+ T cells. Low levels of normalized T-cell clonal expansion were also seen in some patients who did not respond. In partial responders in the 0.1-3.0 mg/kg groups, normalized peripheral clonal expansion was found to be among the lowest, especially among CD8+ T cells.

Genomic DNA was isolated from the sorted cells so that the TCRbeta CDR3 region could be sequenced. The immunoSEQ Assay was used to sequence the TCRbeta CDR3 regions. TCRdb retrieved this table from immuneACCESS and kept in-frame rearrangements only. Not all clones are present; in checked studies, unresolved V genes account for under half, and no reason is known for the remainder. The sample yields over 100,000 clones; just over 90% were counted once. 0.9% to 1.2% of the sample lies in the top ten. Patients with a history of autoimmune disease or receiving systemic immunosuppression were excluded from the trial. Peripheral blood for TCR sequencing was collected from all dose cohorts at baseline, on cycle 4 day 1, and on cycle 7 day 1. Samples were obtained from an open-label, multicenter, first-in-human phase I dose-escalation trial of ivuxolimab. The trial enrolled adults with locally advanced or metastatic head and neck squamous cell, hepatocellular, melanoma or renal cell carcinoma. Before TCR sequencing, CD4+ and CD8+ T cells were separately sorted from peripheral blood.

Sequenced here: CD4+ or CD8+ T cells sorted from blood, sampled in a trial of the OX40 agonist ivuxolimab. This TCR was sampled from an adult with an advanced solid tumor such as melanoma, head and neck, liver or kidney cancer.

The DNA is TGTGCCTGGAGGTGGGCTAAGGAAAAACTGTTTTTT. Its protein product is CAWRWAKEKLFF. The chain employs TRBV30 and TRBJ1-4, with the D gene uncertain. Per the germline V gene (reference sequence), GTSNPN is the CDR1 and SVGIG is the CDR2. The CDR3 runs 12 residues from the cysteine to the phenylalanine. Only the CDR3 DNA is retained, 36 bases long and in frame from the first base.